A selection of T cell receptor beta chains follows, all from one sample in a study of cytomegalovirus exposure and HLA in healthy donors. Measured with immunoSEQ multiplex PCR; TCRdb has only the in-frame clones, and not every one. Of around 140,000 clones listed, around 80% were seen once; the top ten hold 1.5% to 2%. The sequenced sample was PBMCs. The receptor source for this set is a man between 40 and 49 years old in good health and CMV-seronegative. Each CDR3 is given with its conserved first and last residue. Fields, in order: J gene, V gene, clone size, D gene, CDR3 DNA, CDR3 protein. D genes are given only for firm matches. Expanded clones get a size class; other rows say once, few or many, or leave the size out.

j_call: TRBJ1-3
v_call: TRBV5-5
clone_size: once
d_call: .
cdr3_nt: TGTGCCAGCAGCTTGGTAGTGGCAGGGGCTGGAAACACCATATATTTT
cdr3_aa: CASSLVVAGAGNTIYF

j_call: TRBJ1-2
v_call: TRBV28
clone_size: .
d_call: .
cdr3_nt: TGTGCCAGCAGCGGGGGGTACTATGGCTACACCTTC
cdr3_aa: CASSGGYYGYTF

j_call: TRBJ2-3
v_call: TRBV11-3
clone_size: .
d_call: TRBD1
cdr3_nt: TGTGCCAGCAGCTTAGGCAGGGGGCAGGGAGATACGCAGTATTTT
cdr3_aa: CASSLGRGQGDTQYF

j_call: TRBJ2-4
v_call: TRBV21-1
clone_size: .
d_call: .
cdr3_nt: TGTGCCAGCACCCCGACAGTCCTCCTAGCCAAAAACATTCAGTACTTC
cdr3_aa: CASTPTVLLAKNIQYF

j_call: TRBJ2-3
v_call: TRBV6-5
clone_size: few
d_call: .
cdr3_nt: TGTGCCAGCAGTTACGGGGTAGCGACCACAGATACGCAGTATTTT
cdr3_aa: CASSYGVATTDTQYF

j_call: TRBJ2-6
v_call: TRBV2
clone_size: once
d_call: .
cdr3_nt: TGTGCCAGCAGCCCCGGGACATTTAGCTCTGGGGCCAACGTCCTGACTTTC
cdr3_aa: CASSPGTFSSGANVLTF

j_call: TRBJ2-7
v_call: TRBV7-9
clone_size: .
d_call: .
cdr3_nt: TGTGCCAGCAGCACGGACAGTTACGAGCAGTACTTC
cdr3_aa: CASSTDSYEQYF

j_call: TRBJ2-7
v_call: TRBV11-2
clone_size: .
d_call: .
cdr3_nt: TGTGCCAGCAGCTTAGGGACCCAGGGATGGGAGCAGTACTTC
cdr3_aa: CASSLGTQGWEQYF

j_call: TRBJ1-1
v_call: TRBV28
clone_size: .
d_call: TRBD1
cdr3_nt: TGTGCCAGCAGTTTATACCCCCGACAGGGTGAAGCTTTCTTT
cdr3_aa: CASSLYPRQGEAFF

j_call: TRBJ1-1
v_call: TRBV6-5
clone_size: .
d_call: TRBD1
cdr3_nt: TGTGCCAGCAGTTACTCGGACAGGGCCACTGAAGCTTTCTTT
cdr3_aa: CASSYSDRATEAFF

j_call: TRBJ2-7
v_call: TRBV5-1
clone_size: .
d_call: TRBD1
cdr3_nt: TGCGCCAGCAGCCCGGACAGGCTACCACGGTACTTC
cdr3_aa: CASSPDRLPRYF

j_call: TRBJ2-5
v_call: TRBV2
clone_size: .
d_call: .
cdr3_nt: TGTGCCAGCAGTGAACCCGACAGAACCCAAGAGACCCAGTACTTC
cdr3_aa: CASSEPDRTQETQYF

j_call: TRBJ1-5
v_call: TRBV18
clone_size: .
d_call: TRBD1
cdr3_nt: TGTGCCAGCTCCGATGGGACAGGGGGCAATCAGCCCCAGCATTTT
cdr3_aa: CASSDGTGGNQPQHF

j_call: TRBJ1-3
v_call: TRBV25-1
clone_size: few
d_call: TRBD1
cdr3_nt: TGTGCCAGCAGTGTATCACAGGGGGGAAACACCATATATTTT
cdr3_aa: CASSVSQGGNTIYF

j_call: TRBJ1-1
v_call: TRBV27
clone_size: .
d_call: TRBD1
cdr3_nt: TGTGCCAGCAGAGTACAGGGGGAAGCTTTCTTT
cdr3_aa: CASRVQGEAFF

j_call: TRBJ2-7
v_call: TRBV12-5
clone_size: .
d_call: .
cdr3_nt: TGTGCTAGTGGTTTGGGGGGAAAAGACAGGAAGAGCTCCTACGAGCAGTACTTC
cdr3_aa: CASGLGGKDRKSSYEQYF

j_call: TRBJ2-2
v_call: TRBV18
clone_size: few
d_call: TRBD1
cdr3_nt: TGTGCCAGCTCACCTGGGACAGGGGACACCGGGGAGCTGTTTTTT
cdr3_aa: CASSPGTGDTGELFF

j_call: TRBJ1-6
v_call: TRBV25-1
clone_size: .
d_call: .
cdr3_nt: TGTGCCAGCAGTGAAGGACTTTCCCGGACAGAGAATTCACCCCTCCACTTT
cdr3_aa: CASSEGLSRTENSPLHF

j_call: TRBJ2-7
v_call: TRBV28
clone_size: .
d_call: .
cdr3_nt: TGTGCCAGCAGTTCCGGGGTATCCTACGAGCAGTACTTC
cdr3_aa: CASSSGVSYEQYF

j_call: TRBJ2-1
v_call: TRBV5-6
clone_size: few
d_call: TRBD2
cdr3_nt: TGTGCCAGCAGCTTCGGGCTAGCGGGCAATGAGCAGTTCTTC
cdr3_aa: CASSFGLAGNEQFF

j_call: TRBJ2-2
v_call: TRBV2
clone_size: once
d_call: .
cdr3_nt: TGTGCCAGCAGTGGGGCGAAGGGGGCCGGGGAGCTGTTTTTT
cdr3_aa: CASSGAKGAGELFF

j_call: TRBJ1-2
v_call: TRBV10-1
clone_size: .
d_call: .
cdr3_nt: TGCGCCAGCAGTGAAAATCGTCTATATGGCTACACCTTC
cdr3_aa: CASSENRLYGYTF

j_call: TRBJ2-3
v_call: TRBV25-1
clone_size: .
d_call: .
cdr3_nt: TGTGCCAGCAGTGATTACCCAGGGGCAGCCACAGATACGCAGTATTTT
cdr3_aa: CASSDYPGAATDTQYF

j_call: TRBJ2-7
v_call: TRBV9
clone_size: .
d_call: .
cdr3_nt: TGTGCCAGCAACCGACGGGGTGGCTCCTACGAGCAGTACTTC
cdr3_aa: CASNRRGGSYEQYF

j_call: TRBJ2-7
v_call: TRBV6-5
clone_size: .
d_call: TRBD1
cdr3_nt: TGTGCCAGCAGTTTACAACAGGGGGAGGTGGCCTACGAGCAGTACTTC
cdr3_aa: CASSLQQGEVAYEQYF

j_call: TRBJ1-3
v_call: TRBV30
clone_size: .
d_call: .
cdr3_nt: TGTGCCTGGCGAGAAGGAAACACCATATATTTT
cdr3_aa: CAWREGNTIYF

j_call: TRBJ2-5
v_call: TRBV19
clone_size: .
d_call: .
cdr3_nt: TGTGCCAGTAGTACGCCGGGATATCAAGAGACCCAGTACTTC
cdr3_aa: CASSTPGYQETQYF